These 25 T cell receptor beta chains came from one sample sequenced in a study of blood T cells in healthy people across ages. For the second PCR, which ran for about 6 to 11 cycles, a sample-barcoded 5' primer and a J-beta primer mix were used. TCRdb redid the calling of the 5' RACE reads with MiXCR, one entry per CDR3 protein. The sample has 650,000 to 800,000 distinct CDR3 sequences, around 42% seen once. The sample comprised blood. These receptors came from a man in his fifties or sixties in good health.

The chain combines TRBV20-1 with TRBJ2-7; 7 bases are shared with TRBD1. The V gene's germline CDR1 is DFQATT and CDR2 SNEGSKA (reference sequence). This CDR3 has 15 amino acids. Losses at the gene ends were 5 bases for V and 4 bases for J; bases not matched to a gene: 14. CDR3 coding DNA: TGCAGTGCTCGCCCCGGACAGGTTCAAAAATACGAGCAGTACTTC. Translated: CSARPGQVQKYEQYF.

The table lists this clonotype with a few counts. This chain uses TRBV7-9 with TRBJ2-7; TRBD2 agrees at 7 bases. CDR3 length: 16 amino acids. Germline lookup yields CDR1 SEHNR and CDR2 FQNEAQ (reference sequence). With V trimmed by 5 bases and J by 2 bases, 12 bases remained unmatched. The CDR3 sequence is CASSRGGDGFPYEQYF. CDR3 sequence (DNA): TGTGCCAGCAGCCGCGGGGGAGACGGATTCCCCTACGAGCAGTACTTC.

The sample holds a few counts of this clonotype. The genes are TRBV21-1 and TRBJ2-5; the table names TRBD1, a call not compared with the DNA. TRBV21-1 is designated a pseudogene. The CDR3 is made up of 16 amino acids. CDR3 region: CASSTLPGPRRETQYF. CDR3 nucleotide sequence: TGTGCCAGCAGCACGCTGCCGGGACCTCGAAGGGAGACCCAGTACTTC.

The J gene is TRBJ1-4, the V gene TRBV3-1; possibly TRBD1 for D (5 bases). This CDR3 has 14 residues. Germline CDR1 reads LGHDT; CDR2 reads YNNKEL (reference sequence). The V gene lost 10 bases and the J gene lost 8 bases, with 20 bases spanning the gap. CDR3 amino acids: CATSRGRVREKLFF. CDR3 DNA sequence: TGTGCCACCTCGAGAGGCAGGGTGAGGGAAAAACTGTTTTTT. Variable domain in full (rest from reference TRBV3-1 and TRBJ1-4): DTAVSQTPKYLVTQMGNDKSIKCEQNLGHDTMYWYKQDSKKFLKIMFSYNNKELIINETVPNRFSPKSPDKAHLNLHINSLELGDSAVYFCATSRGRVREKLFFGSGTQLSVL.

This chain links TRBV20-1 with TRBJ2-5; D is uncertain. The CDR3 runs 12 residues. Trimming removed 5 bases from V and 2 bases from J, with 9 bases in between. Germline CDR1 DFQATT, CDR2 SNEGSKA (reference sequence). The CDR3 here is CSASDRQETQYF. In DNA, the CDR3 is TGCAGTGCTTCGGACCGACAAGAGACCCAGTACTTC.

The sample holds a few counts of this clonotype. The rearrangement uses TRBV12-3 or TRBV12-4 and TRBJ2-7; 7 nucleotides agree with TRBD2. V lost 3 bases to trimming and J lost 3 bases; unmatched junction nucleotides: 8. The CDR3 spans 15 residues. As DNA, the CDR3 is TGTGCCAGCAGTTTTAATGGGTGGGGGGGCTACGAGCAGTACTTC. Encoded protein: CASSFNGWGGYEQYF.

V is TRBV20-1 and J is TRBJ2-2, with 8 bases lining up with TRBD2. From germline, CDR1 is DFQATT and CDR2 SNEGSKA (reference sequence). The CDR3 is made up of 16 amino acids. The V and J ends lost 0 bases and 1 base, in that order; junction bases with no gene match: 4. The CDR3 here is CSARDRLAGNTGELFF. The CDR3 region has the DNA TGCAGTGCTAGAGATCGCCTAGCGGGGAACACCGGGGAGCTGTTTTTT.

This clonotype showed up just a few times. This sequence joins TRBV10-3 and TRBJ2-5; weak D call: TRBD2 (5 bases). The V gene lost 0 bases and the J gene lost 11 bases, with 16 bases spanning the gap. The CDR3 extends over 14 amino acids. Per the germline V gene, CDR1 is ENHRY and CDR2 is SYGVKD. CDR3 sequence (DNA): TGTGCCATCAGTGAGTCTGAAAGGGTAAGGGAGCAGTACTTC. Translated: CAISESERVREQYF.

This clonotype is a singleton in its sample. The chain combines TRBV10-3 with TRBJ1-1; D unresolved. In germline, CDR1 is ENHRY, CDR2 SYGVKD. CDR3 length equals 12 residues. Trimming shortened V by 0 bases and J by 10 bases, and 9 bases separated the two germline ends. The CDR3 spells CAISESTEIAFF. DNA of the CDR3: TGTGCCATCAGTGAGTCCACGGAGATAGCTTTCTTT.

The V call is TRBV10-3, the J call TRBJ2-4; 9 positions match TRBD1. The J call may be mistaken, given a closer DNA end match to TRBJ2-7. Germline V gene data show CDR1 as ENHRY and CDR2 as SYGVKD. The CDR3 sequence is 14 residues long. The CDR3 DNA follows: TGTGCCATCAGCCCCGGGACAGGGATTTACGAGCAGTACTTC. Translation: CAISPGTGIYEQYF.

This clonotype was observed a handful of times. The rearrangement uses TRBV7-2 and TRBJ1-6; 8 bases are a match to TRBD1. This CDR3 contains 17 residues. Germline V CDR1 and CDR2: SGHTA, FQGNSA. Trimming took 1 base from V and 9 from J; bases not matched to a gene: 11. CDR3 loop: CASSLEFRGQGISPLHF. CDR3 nucleotide sequence: TGTGCCAGCAGCTTAGAGTTCAGGGGGCAAGGTATTTCACCCCTCCACTTT.

This chain joins TRBV24-1 and TRBJ2-3; D might be TRBD2 (6 bases). The germline CDR1 and CDR2 sequences are KGHDR and SFDVKD. The CDR3 runs 18 residues. The V gene lost 3 bases and the J gene lost 0 bases, with 18 bases spanning the gap. This CDR3 reads CATSDPVGGTASTDTQYF. The DNA of the CDR3 is TGTGCCACCAGTGATCCCGTTGGCGGGACGGCTAGCACAGATACGCAGTATTTT.

The J gene is TRBJ1-2, the V gene TRBV12-3 or TRBV12-4; D perhaps matches TRBD1 (5 bases). Trimming took 3 bases from V and 3 from J, leaving 11 bases between them. This CDR3 is 14 amino acids long. DNA for the CDR3: TGTGCCAGCAGTTTCCTGGGAGGGGACTATGGCTACACCTTC. It is translated as CASSFLGGDYGYTF.

J is TRBJ1-6 and V is TRBV2; TRBD1 aligns across 9 bases. Germline CDR1 and CDR2: SNHLY and FYNNEI. V was pared by 7 bases and J by 7 bases, with 5 bases of the junction left unmatched. This CDR3 comprises 14 residues. Here the CDR3 DNA reads TGTGCCAGCAACGGACAGGGGCCAAATTCACCCCTCCACTTT. Encoded protein: CASNGQGPNSPLHF.

V usage is TRBV28 and J usage is TRBJ1-1; D might be TRBD1 (5 bases). The CDR3 has 16 residues. V dropped 2 bases and J dropped 4 bases, with 17 bases sitting between them. The germline CDR1 and CDR2 sequences are MDHEN and SYDVKM. The CDR3 loop is CASSLRGRGGVTEAFF. CDR3 coding DNA: TGTGCCAGCAGTTTAAGGGGTCGGGGCGGGGTCACTGAAGCTTTCTTT.

V gene TRBV4-1 combines with J gene TRBJ1-2; 9 nucleotides agree with TRBD1. Germline CDR1 is MGHRA and CDR2 is YSYEKL. The CDR3 is 15 residues long. V shed 6 bases, J shed 4 bases, and the junction held 9 bases outside the gene matches. As DNA, the CDR3 is TGCGCCAGCAGTATCGGACAGGGGTTCGTCTATGGCTACACCTTC. Protein sequence: CASSIGQGFVYGYTF.

This clonotype was seen only a few times. The rearrangement uses TRBV4-3 and TRBJ2-3; D is unclear. The germline V gene encodes CDR1 LGHNA and CDR2 YSLEER. This CDR3 is built from 13 residues. Trimming pared 0 bases from V and 10 bases from J, leaving 11 bases between. CDR3 nucleotide sequence: TGCGCCAGCAGCCAAGACGTGGGGTTCGCGCAGTATTTT. Translating gives CASSQDVGFAQYF.

The gene calls are TRBV15 and TRBJ2-1, with TRBD1 as a possible D gene (6 bases). Trimming took off 1 base at V and 6 bases at J, with 13 bases between the two ends. CDR3 length equals 15 residues. The germline CDR1 and CDR2 sequences are LNHNV and YYDKDF (reference sequence). DNA for the CDR3: TGTGCCACCAGCAGAGGGGAGAGGGGGTCCAATGAGCAGTTCTTC. This sequence encodes CATSRGERGSNEQFF.

This sequence joins TRBV20-1 and TRBJ2-3; the match to TRBD2 covers 7 bases. V dropped 0 bases and J dropped 1; count of bases not matched to a gene: 10. The CDR3 covers 17 residues. Per germline, CDR1 DFQATT and CDR2 SNEGSKA (reference sequence). CDR3 residues: CSARDPGDYSRTDTQYF. CDR3 sequence (DNA): TGCAGTGCTAGAGACCCCGGGGACTACTCACGCACAGATACGCAGTATTTT.

V is TRBV12-3 or TRBV12-4 and J is TRBJ2-1, with 10 bases lining up with TRBD2. The CDR3 extends over 16 amino acids. With 0 bases clipped from V and 9 bases from J, the junction kept 8 bases outside the gene matches. For the CDR3, the DNA is TGTGCCAGCAGTTTAGCGCGAAGCGGGGGGGCCGGTGAGCAGTTCTTC. Translation: CASSLARSGGAGEQFF.

The V gene is TRBV19, the J gene TRBJ1-1, with D unclear. This CDR3 has 15 amino acids. The V gene's germline CDR1 is LNHDA and CDR2 SQIVND (reference sequence). Trimming shortened V by 3 bases and J by 4 bases, and 15 bases separated the two germline ends. CDR3 coding DNA: TGTGCCAGTAGTATGAGGCCCCGAGGTAGCACTGAAGCTTTCTTT. Encoded protein: CASSMRPRGSTEAFF.

This clonotype came up a few times. This chain's CDR3 is CASSYGMETQYF. CDR3 sequence (DNA): TGTGCCAGCAGTTACGGCATGGAGACCCAGTACTTC. The V gene is TRBV6-2 or TRBV6-3, the J gene TRBJ2-5; D is unresolved. Trimming removed 2 bases at V and 5 bases at J, with 6 bases between. The CDR3 contains 12 residues. Germline V gives CDR1 MNHEY, CDR2 SVGEGT.

CDR3 amino acids: CASSRGQPREQYF. In DNA form, the CDR3 reads TGTGCCAGCAGTCGAGGACAGCCGAGGGAGCAGTACTTC. The V and J genes are TRBV6-2 or TRBV6-3 and TRBJ2-7; TRBD1 is a possible D gene (6 bases). The CDR3 runs 13 residues. The germline CDR1 and CDR2 sequences are MNHEY and SVGEGT. Trimming cost V 5 bases and J 7 bases, with 15 bases left between them.

The rearrangement uses TRBV7-9 and TRBJ2-1, with D perhaps being TRBD1 or TRBD2 (5 bases each). The V end was cut by 1 base, the J end by 3 bases, with 10 bases between. Germline loops: CDR1 SEHNR, CDR2 FQNEAQ (reference sequence). This CDR3 contains 15 residues. CDR3 loop: CASSLGGSHYNEQFF. The CDR3 DNA reads as TGTGCCAGCAGCTTAGGGGGGAGCCACTACAATGAGCAGTTCTTC. The whole variable domain, filled in from reference TRBV7-9 and TRBJ2-1, reads DTGVSQNPRHKITKRGQNVTFRCDPISEHNRLYWYRQTLGQGPEFLTYFQNEAQLEKSRLLSDRFSAERPKGSFSTLEIQRTEQGDSAMYLCASSLGGSHYNEQFFGPGTRLTVL.

Points on this clonotype: The junction does not match germline at one end; this may be a read error. The rearrangement uses TRBV30 and TRBJ1-5; a possible D gene is TRBD1 (5 bases). This CDR3 is 13 amino acids long. Germline V gene sequence: CDR1 GTSNPN, CDR2 SVGIG (reference sequence). CDR3 bases: TGTGCCTGGAGTGTAAAGGGGAATCGGCCCCAGCATTTT. Translated, it gives CAWSVKGNRPQHF.